The 20 T cell receptor beta chains below were found in one sample sequenced in a study of CD8 T cells in ankylosing spondylitis. Their antigens are not known. TCRdb reprocessed the 5' RACE reads with MiXCR, giving one entry per CDR3 protein. The data contain about 540,000 distinct CDR3 sequences, about 12% of them singletons. Whole-study findings and limits: Characteristic, it appeared, of ankylosing spondylitis blood was a TCR beta motif of 7 or 8 highly homologous variants.

Sequencing used blood, either unsorted or a sorted T cell fraction (not recorded which). All receptors derive from a male donor with ankylosing spondylitis.

In its sample, this clonotype was seen a few times. This chain links TRBV20-1 with TRBJ2-5, with 7 bases identical to TRBD1. The germline V gene encodes CDR1 DFQATT and CDR2 SNEGSKA (reference sequence). CDR3 length: 15 amino acids. Trimming cost V 2 bases and J 5 bases; bases outside gene matches: 11. The CDR3 bases are TGCAGTGCTAGAAACCTACAGGGGTGGTCCGAGACCCAGTACTTC. It yields the protein CSARNLQGWSETQYF.

Worth noting for this clonotype: One end of the junction is discordant with germline, which a read error may explain. J is TRBJ2-7 and V is TRBV7-9, with 7 bases aligning to TRBD2. The V gene's germline CDR1 is SEHNR and CDR2 FQNEAQ (reference sequence). This CDR3 spans 15 amino acids. CDR3 residues: CASSLRRGSSYKQYF. The CDR3 bases are TGTGCCAGCAGCTTGCGGCGGGGGAGCTCCTACAAGCAGTACTTC.

DNA for the CDR3: TGTGCCAGCAGTGAATCTTTTGGACAGGGGGATACCGGGGAGACCCAGTACTTC. It translates to CASSESFGQGDTGETQYF. The chain carries TRBV2 and TRBJ2-5; TRBD1 aligns across 10 bases. Germline CDR1 is SNHLY and CDR2 is FYNNEI. The V gene end was trimmed by 2 bases and the J gene end by 5 bases; junction bases not matched to a gene: 14. The CDR3 is 18 residues long.

This clonotype was seen many times. The CDR3 bases are TGTGCCAGCAGTTTAGGACTAGGTCAGTCATACAATGAGCAGTTCTTC. Amino acids: CASSLGLGQSYNEQFF. V is TRBV12-3 or TRBV12-4 and J is TRBJ2-1; TRBD2 might be the D (6 bases). CDR3 length: 16 amino acids. V lost 1 base, J lost 4 bases, and 14 bases lay in between.

The rearrangement joins TRBV15 to TRBJ2-7; D gene ambiguous. Germline assignment: CDR1 LNHNV and CDR2 YYDKDF (reference sequence). The CDR3 length is 11 residues. The CDR3 sequence is CADWVTYEQYV. As DNA, the CDR3 is TGTGCAGATTGGGTTACCTACGAGCAGTACGTC.

The table lists this clonotype with many counts. The genes are TRBV7-2 and TRBJ2-2, with TRBD2 matching 7 bases. CDR1 and CDR2 (germline): SGHTA, FQGNSA. The V and J ends lost 2 bases and 5 bases, in that order; junction bases with no gene match: 5. CDR3 size: 15 residues. CDR3 DNA: TGTGCCAGCAGCTTAATACGGGGGGAAACCGGGGAGCTGTTTTTT. It translates to CASSLIRGETGELFF.

The chain couples TRBV20-1 to TRBJ2-5; D possibly matches TRBD1 or TRBD2 (7 bases each). This CDR3 is 13 amino acids long. Trimming pared 7 bases from V and 4 bases from J, leaving 16 bases between. In germline, CDR1 is DFQATT, CDR2 SNEGSKA (reference sequence). The CDR3 loop reads CSVQDREGETQYF. The CDR3 DNA is TGCAGTGTCCAAGACAGGGAGGGAGAGACCCAGTACTTC.

This clonotype was counted only a few times. The J gene is TRBJ1-4, the V gene TRBV27, with D maybe TRBD1 (5 bases). The CDR3 totals 13 residues. Germline CDR1 reads MNHEY; CDR2 reads SMNVEV (reference sequence). V lost 8 bases and J lost 10, with 17 bases in between. The CDR3 protein is CASRGRGVRKLFF. As DNA, the CDR3 is TGTGCCAGCCGCGGGAGGGGAGTCCGAAAACTGTTTTTT.

This clonotype has more than one count but fewer than ten. The chain combines TRBV13 with TRBJ2-7; a possible D gene is TRBD1 (5 bases). This CDR3 region has 13 residues. The V gene's germline CDR1 is PRHDT and CDR2 FYEKMQ (reference sequence). V lost 4 bases and J 0 bases, leaving 7 bases between the germline ends. The CDR3 protein is CASSSQDSYEQYF. The CDR3 region has the DNA TGTGCCAGCAGCTCACAGGACTCCTACGAGCAGTACTTC.

This clonotype was recorded a few times. The CDR3 is CASSEDLRGNYEQYV. In DNA, the CDR3 is TGTGCCAGCAGCGAAGATCTCAGGGGGAACTACGAGCAGTACGTC. The chain employs TRBV7-8 and TRBJ2-7, with 7 positions matching TRBD1. V trimming: 5 bases; J trimming: 3 bases; junction bases outside the gene matches: 10. Germline V gene sequence: CDR1 SGHVS, CDR2 FQNEAQ. The CDR3 is 15 amino acids.

This clonotype was seen more than once but under ten times. The chain employs TRBV7-9 and TRBJ2-3; TRBD2 matches 12 bases. Per the germline V gene, CDR1 is SEHNR and CDR2 is FQNEAQ (reference sequence). The V gene end was trimmed by 5 bases and the J gene end by 5 bases; junction bases not matched to a gene: 11. The CDR3 consists of 17 residues. Here the CDR3 DNA reads TGTGCCAGCAGCACTACGACTAGCGGGAGAGGGAAAGATACGCAGTATTTT. It translates to CASSTTTSGRGKDTQYF.

The chain links TRBV12-3 or TRBV12-4 to TRBJ2-3; 7 bases line up with TRBD1. The CDR3 covers 12 residues. V was clipped by 4 bases and J by 7 bases; unmatched bases: 2. CDR3 amino acids: CASSSTGNTQYF. DNA of the CDR3: TGTGCCAGCAGTTCGACAGGGAATACGCAGTATTTT.

The rearrangement uses TRBV4-1 and TRBJ1-1; possibly TRBD1 for D (5 bases). The CDR3 consists of 14 residues. Germline V CDR1 and CDR2: MGHRA, YSYEKL. Trimming took 0 bases from V and 7 from J, leaving 12 bases between them. The CDR3 reads CASSQDPRGGEAFF. CDR3 sequence (DNA): TGCGCCAGCAGCCAAGACCCAAGGGGCGGTGAAGCTTTCTTT.

The chain has TRBV6-2 or TRBV6-3 and TRBJ1-1; D unresolved. V shed 2 bases and J shed 3 bases, with 16 bases lying between them. CDR3 size: 16 residues. CDR1 and CDR2 from the germline V gene are MNHEY and SVGEGT. The CDR3 sequence: CASSYRAERSDTEAFF. CDR3 coding DNA: TGTGCCAGCAGTTACCGGGCAGAAAGAAGCGACACTGAAGCTTTCTTT.

This clonotype was seen a handful of times. V usage is TRBV7-6 and J usage is TRBJ2-5; D possibly corresponds to TRBD2 (5 bases). This CDR3 region has 14 residues. Trimming left V 0 bases short and J 3 bases short, with 8 bases between. The germline V gene encodes CDR1 SGHVS and CDR2 FNYEAQ. Here the CDR3 DNA reads TGTGCCAGCAGCTTAGCTGGGGAGAAAGAGACCCAGTACTTC. Its translation: CASSLAGEKETQYF. The full variable domain, in which reference TRBV7-6 and TRBJ2-5 provide the parts outside the CDR3, is GAGVSQSPRYKVTKRGQDVALRCDPISGHVSLYWYRQALGQGPEFLTYFNYEAQQDKSGLPNDRFSAERPEGSISTLTIQRTEQRDSAMYRCASSLAGEKETQYFGPGTRLLVL.

The genes are TRBV28 and TRBJ2-7, with TRBD2 matching over 7 bases. V trimming: 11 bases; J trimming: 2 bases; junction bases outside the gene matches: 12. This CDR3 region has 14 residues. Germline CDR1 and CDR2: MDHEN and SYDVKM. CDR3 region: CACEGREIPYEQYF. For the CDR3, the DNA is TGTGCCTGTGAGGGGCGGGAGATACCCTACGAGCAGTACTTC.

The chain links TRBV30 to TRBJ2-2, with D perhaps matching TRBD1 (6 bases). The CDR3 consists of 12 residues. CDR1 GTSNPN and CDR2 SVGIG come from the germline V gene (reference sequence). The ends were cut back, 5 bases at V and 5 bases at J, with 9 bases in the middle. CDR3 sequence: CAWDTGTGELFF. The DNA of the CDR3 is TGTGCCTGGGACACAGGGACCGGGGAGCTGTTTTTT.

The CDR3 DNA reads TGCGCCAGCAGCCAGGAGAACAGGGTTTCTGGAAACACCATATATTTT. It codes for CASSQENRVSGNTIYF. The chain has TRBV4-1 and TRBJ1-3, with a possible D match to TRBD1 (6 bases). Trimming removed 3 bases from V and 1 base from J, with 13 bases in between. The germline CDR1 and CDR2 sequences are MGHRA and YSYEKL. CDR3 size: 16 residues.

Many counts were recorded for this clonotype. The chain recombines TRBV7-2 with TRBJ2-3; D not certain. Trimming left V 1 base short and J 3 bases short, with 14 bases between. Germline V gives CDR1 SGHTA, CDR2 FQGNSA. CDR3 length equals 16 residues. The CDR3 sequence is CASSLDIQLGTDTQYF. In DNA form, the CDR3 reads TGTGCCAGCAGCTTAGATATCCAGTTGGGGACAGATACGCAGTATTTT.

The chain has TRBV6-5 and TRBJ1-1, with 7 bases matching TRBD1. Germline loops: CDR1 MNHEY, CDR2 SVGAGI. There are 13 residues in the CDR3. The junction had 7 bases not matched to a gene; V was cut back by 7 bases and J by 5 bases. Written as DNA, the CDR3 is TGTGCCAGCACTAGGACAGGTAAAACTGAAGCTTTCTTT. This sequence encodes CASTRTGKTEAFF.